This TCR beta chain was recovered during a study of radiotherapy plus CTLA-4 blockade in lung cancer. Assay used: immunoSEQ multiplex PCR; TCRdb lists only in-frame clones, some missing. The table records 80,000 to 100,000 clones, 65% to 85% of them present only once. This clone was picked up a small number of times. The V gene end was trimmed by 5 bases and the J gene end by 8 bases; junction bases not matched to a gene: 12. CDR1 and CDR2 from the germline V gene are SNHLY and FYNNEI. This CDR3 region has 15 residues. The genes are TRBV2 and TRBJ2-1, with 7 bases fitting TRBD1. The origin of this receptor is a human donor with non-small cell lung cancer who had a partial response to radiotherapy plus ipilimumab. Some clones in this sample may be carry-over from other donors' samples. Sequences were derived from peripheral blood, sampled from a patient treated with radiotherapy plus ipilimumab. The CDR3: CASSKGETGIHEQFF. CDR3 sequence (DNA): TGTGCCAGCAGTAAGGGGGAGACAGGGATCCATGAGCAGTTCTTC.